The TCR beta chain under discussion was sequenced for a study of OX40 agonist ivuxolimab in advanced cancers. This clone has only a few counts. CDR1 and CDR2 from the germline V gene are GTSNPN and SVGIG (reference sequence). Trimming stripped 2 bases from V and 0 bases from J, with 10 bases between. The CDR3 has 14 residues. Using immunoSEQ multiplex PCR, the repertoire was profiled, and TCRdb retains in-frame clones only, with some absent. The table lists roughly 49,000 clones, 80% to 85% of them singletons, with 6% to 7.5% in the top ten. The sequencing used CD4+ or CD8+ T cells sorted from blood, collected in a trial of the OX40 agonist ivuxolimab. The sequence derives from an adult with an advanced solid tumor such as melanoma, head and neck, liver or kidney cancer. V gene TRBV30 combines with J gene TRBJ1-1; D is uncertain. The CDR3 region is CAWSRGRMNTEAFF. The CDR3 DNA follows: TGTGCCTGGAGTAGAGGCCGGATGAACACTGAAGCTTTCTTT.